The 12 T cell receptor beta chains listed next were all sequenced from one sample in a study of T cell responses to AZD1222 COVID-19 vaccine. Assay used: immunoSEQ multiplex PCR; TCRdb lists only in-frame clones, some missing. In the table there are 120,000 or so clones, around 85% of which are singletons. The sample consisted of peripheral blood, taken on day 0 of AZD1222 vaccination. The receptors come from an adult in good health.

The chain uses TRBV6-5 and TRBJ2-2; TRBD2 matches 8 bases. CDR3 length: 15 amino acids. V lost 6 bases and J lost 0; bases outside the gene matches: 3. The V gene's germline CDR1 is MNHEY and CDR2 SVGAGI. The CDR3: CASSGAGANTGELFF. In DNA, the CDR3 is TGTGCCAGCAGCGGAGCGGGGGCGAACACCGGGGAGCTGTTTTTT.

This sequence joins TRBV29-1 and TRBJ1-5; the D gene is possibly TRBD1 (5 bases). CDR1 is SQVTM, CDR2 ANQGSEA, per germline. V shed 1 base and J shed 2 bases, with 6 bases lying between them. The CDR3 length is 13 residues. Here the CDR3 reads CSVEGGGNQPQHF. CDR3 nucleotides: TGCAGCGTTGAAGGGGGCGGCAATCAGCCCCAGCATTTT.

The V and J genes are TRBV7-9 and TRBJ1-4; D is undetermined. This CDR3 is built from 15 residues. The V end was cut by 2 bases, the J end by 7 bases, with 14 bases between. Germline CDR1 SEHNR, CDR2 FQNEAQ (reference sequence). The CDR3 DNA follows: TGTGCCAGCAGCTTACAGTGGGAACCGAGTGAAAAACTGTTTTTT. This translates into CASSLQWEPSEKLFF. Drawing the rest from reference TRBV7-9 and TRBJ1-4, the complete variable domain is DTGVSQNPRHKITKRGQNVTFRCDPISEHNRLYWYRQTLGQGPEFLTYFQNEAQLEKSRLLSDRFSAERPKGSFSTLEIQRTEQGDSAMYLCASSLQWEPSEKLFFGSGTQLSVL.

The genes are TRBV28 and TRBJ2-7; D might be TRBD1 (6 bases). The V and J ends lost 2 bases and 7 bases respectively, with 12 bases between them. The V gene's germline CDR1 is MDHEN and CDR2 SYDVKM. This CDR3 region has 13 residues. CDR3 protein: CASSLTAGVEQYF. The CDR3, as DNA: TGTGCCAGCAGTTTAACGGCAGGGGTTGAGCAGTACTTC.

The genes are TRBV5-1 and TRBJ1-2; tentatively, D is TRBD1 (5 bases). The germline CDR1 and CDR2 sequences are SGHRS and YFSETQ. V gave up 1 base and J gave up 7 bases, with 26 bases separating them. The CDR3 spans 18 residues. As DNA, the CDR3 is TGCGCCAGCAGCTTGAGCGGGTCACTTGGGACCTCCACGGGTGGCTACACCTTC. It is translated as CASSLSGSLGTSTGGYTF.

This clone was detected only a few times. J is TRBJ2-1 and V is TRBV3-1 (or the pseudogene TRBV3-2); 8 nucleotides agree with TRBD2. Trimming at V came to 0 bases and at J to 4 bases, leaving 2 bases not matched to a gene. The CDR3 length is 15 residues. Germline-derived CDR1 and CDR2 are LGHDT and YNNKEL (reference sequence). CDR3 nucleotides: TGTGCCAGCAGCCAAGACGGGGGGGCTTACAATGAGCAGTTCTTC. Translated, it gives CASSQDGGAYNEQFF.

V usage is TRBV23-1 and J usage is TRBJ2-1, with TRBD1 identical over 10 bases. TRBV23-1 is assigned to the ORF class and has an uncertain function. V lost 2 bases to trimming and J lost 4 bases; unmatched junction nucleotides: 14. CDR3 length: 19 residues. CDR3 DNA: TGCGCCAGCAGTCAACCGCCCCGAAACCGGGACAGGGGATACAATGAGCAGTTCTTC. Its protein product is CASSQPPRNRDRGYNEQFF.

The DNA of the CDR3 is TGTGCCAGCAGCTTGTCGCTGTTCTCCTACGAGCAGTACTTC. Translating gives CASSLSLFSYEQYF. V is TRBV5-6 and J is TRBJ2-7; D gene ambiguous. With 1 base removed from V and 0 bases from J, the gap between germline ends came to 8 bases. This CDR3 comprises 14 residues. Germline V lookup: CDR1 SGHDT, CDR2 YYEEEE.

This clone came up once. The chain couples TRBV28 to TRBJ2-1, with 9 bases fitting TRBD1. With 7 bases clipped from V and 4 bases from J, the junction kept 8 bases outside the gene matches. Germline lookup yields CDR1 MDHEN and CDR2 SYDVKM. The CDR3 has 15 amino acids. Written as DNA, the CDR3 is TGTGCCAGCATTCCCCGGGACAGGGTTTACAATGAGCAGTTCTTC. It is translated as CASIPRDRVYNEQFF.

The chain employs TRBV10-3 and TRBJ2-7; D possibly corresponds to TRBD1 (7 bases). V lost 8 bases and J lost 6, with 23 bases in between. CDR1 and CDR2 from the germline V gene are ENHRY and SYGVKD. The CDR3 is made up of 15 amino acids. As DNA, the CDR3 is TGTGCCATCGGGGACTCCACCCGACAGGGCCCCGAGCAGTACTTC. Translation: CAIGDSTRQGPEQYF.

The rearrangement links TRBV4-3 to TRBJ1-6; unclear D gene. V lost 8 bases and J lost 0, with 14 bases in between. This CDR3 comprises 16 residues. The germline V gene encodes CDR1 LGHNA and CDR2 YSLEER. The CDR3 sequence is CASQERPRSYNSPLHF. The CDR3 bases are TGCGCCAGCCAGGAACGCCCCCGCTCCTATAATTCACCCCTCCACTTT.

The CDR3 protein is CASSQGSGNTEAFF. In DNA form, the CDR3 reads TGCGCCAGCAGCCAGGGCTCAGGGAACACTGAAGCTTTCTTT. The V gene is TRBV4-3, the J gene TRBJ1-1; D uncertain. CDR3 length equals 14 residues. Trimming shortened V by 3 bases and J by 1 base, and 9 bases separated the two germline ends. Germline V gene data show CDR1 as LGHNA and CDR2 as YSLEER.